Following are 11 T cell receptor beta chains from one sample sequenced in a study of blood T cell repertoires in COVID-19. Some clones are missing from TCRdb's copy, which holds only in-frame ones; the method was immunoSEQ multiplex PCR. This sample has fewer than 300,000 clones, with about 89% found just once. Source material: peripheral blood. These receptors came from a woman aged 25 to 39 with COVID-19, enrolled during active disease.

The gene calls are TRBV5-1 and TRBJ1-4, with 7 bases lining up with TRBD1. V gave up 4 bases and J gave up 7 bases; unmatched junction bases: 10. CDR3 length: 15 amino acids. Germline V gene data show CDR1 as SGHRS and CDR2 as YFSETQ. The CDR3 nucleotides read TGCGCCAGCAGCCCTCGGACAGGTGGGGGTGAAAAACTGTTTTTT. Protein: CASSPRTGGGEKLFF. Filled out from reference TRBV5-1 and TRBJ1-4, the complete variable domain reads KAGVTQTPRYLIKTRGQQVTLSCSPISGHRSVSWYQQTPGQGLQFLFEYFSETQRNKGNFPGRFSGRQFSNSRSEMNVSTLELGDSALYLCASSPRTGGGEKLFFGSGTQLSVL.

The gene calls are TRBV3-1 (or the pseudogene TRBV3-2) and TRBJ1-5; 9 bases line up with TRBD1. The germline V gene has CDR1 LGHDT and CDR2 YNNKEL (reference sequence). The ends lost 1 base at V and 3 bases at J; junction bases unmatched: 4. The CDR3 has 16 residues. The CDR3 DNA reads TGTGCCAGCAGCCAAGGCGGGACAGGGAACAATCAGCCCCAGCATTTT. As protein: CASSQGGTGNNQPQHF.

The rearrangement joins TRBV6-6 to TRBJ1-1; tentative D call: TRBD1 (6 bases). This CDR3 comprises 16 residues. V shed 6 bases and J shed 3 bases, with 20 bases lying between them. Germline V gene sequence: CDR1 MNHNY, CDR2 SVGAGI (reference sequence). CDR3 amino acids: CASSLTGGPTDTEAFF. Written as DNA, the CDR3 is TGTGCCAGCAGCCTAACGGGGGGGCCAACCGACACTGAAGCTTTCTTT.

The chain is built from TRBV6-5 and TRBJ2-5; TRBD1 matches 10 bases. The CDR3 extends over 15 amino acids. Germline CDR1 reads MNHEY; CDR2 reads SVGAGI. The J segment lost 2 bases and the V segment lost 4 bases, leaving 4 bases of the junction unmatched. This CDR3 is CASSLDRGRQETQYF. The CDR3 DNA is TGTGCCAGCAGTTTGGACAGGGGGAGACAAGAGACCCAGTACTTC.

This clone appeared a single time. This chain links TRBV27 with TRBJ1-2, with D unclear. V was cut by 0 bases and J by 10 bases, with 12 bases left in between. The CDR3 has 13 amino acids. Germline V gene data show CDR1 as MNHEY and CDR2 as SMNVEV (reference sequence). The CDR3 here is CASSLSGSWNYTF. The CDR3, as DNA: TGTGCCAGCAGTTTATCCGGGTCCTGGAACTACACCTTC.

With regard to this clone: The sample has other DNA sequences that encode this CDR3 too. V gene TRBV18 combines with J gene TRBJ1-1, with D tentatively TRBD1 (6 bases). Germline V CDR1 and CDR2: KGHSH, LQKENI. Trimming removed 6 bases from V and 1 base from J, with 9 bases in between. This CDR3 contains 13 residues. The CDR3 here is CASSPTGNTEAFF. The CDR3 nucleotides read TGTGCCAGCTCGCCGACAGGGAACACTGAAGCTTTCTTT.

J is TRBJ2-5 and V is TRBV19; 10 bases fit TRBD2. Germline V gene sequence: CDR1 LNHDA, CDR2 SQIVND (reference sequence). This CDR3 spans 14 amino acids. V trimming: 6 bases; J trimming: 4 bases; junction bases outside the gene matches: 5. The CDR3 DNA follows: TGTGCCAGTAGCGACCCTAGCGGGAGAGAGACCCAGTACTTC. It is translated as CASSDPSGRETQYF.

The V call is TRBV9, the J call TRBJ2-5; D unresolved. The CDR3 has 16 amino acids. The germline V and J ends were trimmed by 1 base and 3 bases, with 16 bases remaining between them. The germline V gene has CDR1 SGDLS and CDR2 YYNGEE. CDR3 coding DNA: TGTGCCAGCAGCGTATCCCCCACCCGAGCGAAAGAGACCCAGTACTTC. It is translated as CASSVSPTRAKETQYF.

The gene calls are TRBV28 and TRBJ2-7; D is possibly TRBD2 (6 bases). With 6 bases removed from V and 2 bases from J, the gap between germline ends came to 17 bases. Per germline, CDR1 MDHEN and CDR2 SYDVKM. This CDR3 region has 15 residues. CDR3 nucleotide sequence: TGTGCCAGCAGACCCCCCCGGGGGAGGACCTACGAGCAGTACTTC. It encodes CASRPPRGRTYEQYF.

This clone was seen a single time. CDR3 bases: TGTGCCACCAGCAGAGCGGGGGTAGCGATAGATACGCAGTATTTT. This encodes CATSRAGVAIDTQYF. The rearrangement uses TRBV15 and TRBJ2-3, with D possibly being TRBD2 (6 bases). CDR1 and CDR2 from the germline V gene are LNHNV and YYDKDF (reference sequence). This CDR3 has 15 residues. Trimming took off 1 base at V and 5 bases at J, with 13 bases between the two ends.

This clone has at least ten counts. This sequence joins TRBV2 and TRBJ1-5, with D possibly being TRBD1 (6 bases). The CDR3 sequence is 15 residues long. The germline V gene has CDR1 SNHLY and CDR2 FYNNEI. Trimming shortened V by 5 bases and J by 0 bases, and 11 bases separated the two germline ends. The DNA of the CDR3 is TGTGCCAGCAGTAAGCTACAGGGTAGCAATCAGCCCCAGCATTTT. Residues: CASSKLQGSNQPQHF.